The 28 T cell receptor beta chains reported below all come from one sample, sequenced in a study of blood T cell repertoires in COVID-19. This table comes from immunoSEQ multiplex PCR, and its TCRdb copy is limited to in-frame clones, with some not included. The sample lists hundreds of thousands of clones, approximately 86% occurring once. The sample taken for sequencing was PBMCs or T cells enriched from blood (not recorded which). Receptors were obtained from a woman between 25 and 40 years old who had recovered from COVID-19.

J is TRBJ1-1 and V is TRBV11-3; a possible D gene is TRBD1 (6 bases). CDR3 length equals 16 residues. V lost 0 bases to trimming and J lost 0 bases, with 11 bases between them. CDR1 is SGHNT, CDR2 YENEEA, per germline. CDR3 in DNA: TGTGCCAGCAGCTTAGAAGGGGGACATCTGAACACTGAAGCTTTCTTT. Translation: CASSLEGGHLNTEAFF.

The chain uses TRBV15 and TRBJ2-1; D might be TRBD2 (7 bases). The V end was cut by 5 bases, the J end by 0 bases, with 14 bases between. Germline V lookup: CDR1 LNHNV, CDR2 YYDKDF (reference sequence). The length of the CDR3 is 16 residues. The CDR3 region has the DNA TGTGCCACCAGCTTAGGGGGGGCCGACTCCTACAATGAGCAGTTCTTC. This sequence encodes CATSLGGADSYNEQFF. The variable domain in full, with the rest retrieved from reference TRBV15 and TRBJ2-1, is DAMVIQNPRYQVTQFGKPVTLSCSQTLNHNVMYWYQQKSSQAPKLLFHYYDKDFNNEADTPDNFQSRRPNTSFCFLDIRSPGLGDTAMYLCATSLGGADSYNEQFFGPGTRLTVL.

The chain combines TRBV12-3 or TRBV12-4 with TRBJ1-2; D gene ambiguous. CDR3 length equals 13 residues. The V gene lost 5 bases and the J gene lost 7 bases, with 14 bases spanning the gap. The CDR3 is CASSQAVRGGYTF. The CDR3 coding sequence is TGTGCCAGCAGTCAAGCGGTTCGTGGTGGCTACACCTTC.

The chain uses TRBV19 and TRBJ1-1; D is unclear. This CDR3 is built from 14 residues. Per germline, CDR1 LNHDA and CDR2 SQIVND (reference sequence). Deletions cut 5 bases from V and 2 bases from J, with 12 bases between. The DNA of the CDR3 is TGTGCCAGTAGTCGGTCAGGCGATAACACTGAAGCTTTCTTT. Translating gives CASSRSGDNTEAFF.

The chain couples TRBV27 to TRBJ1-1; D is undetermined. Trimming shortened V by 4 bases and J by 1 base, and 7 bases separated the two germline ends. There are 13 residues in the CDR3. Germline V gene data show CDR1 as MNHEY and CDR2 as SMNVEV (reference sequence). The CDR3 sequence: CASSYGPNTEAFF. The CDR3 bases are TGTGCCAGCAGTTATGGCCCGAACACTGAAGCTTTCTTT.

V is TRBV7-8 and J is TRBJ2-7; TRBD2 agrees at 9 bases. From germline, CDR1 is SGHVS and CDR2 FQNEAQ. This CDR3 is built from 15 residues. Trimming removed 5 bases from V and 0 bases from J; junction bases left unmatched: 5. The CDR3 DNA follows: TGTGCCAGCAGCCCCCTAGCGGGGAGCTCCTACGAGCAGTACTTC. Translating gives CASSPLAGSSYEQYF.

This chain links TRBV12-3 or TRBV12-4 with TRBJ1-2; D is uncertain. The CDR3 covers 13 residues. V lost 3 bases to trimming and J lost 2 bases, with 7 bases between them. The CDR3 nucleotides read TGTGCCAGCAGTTTGCAGGAAAACTATGGCTACACCTTC. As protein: CASSLQENYGYTF.

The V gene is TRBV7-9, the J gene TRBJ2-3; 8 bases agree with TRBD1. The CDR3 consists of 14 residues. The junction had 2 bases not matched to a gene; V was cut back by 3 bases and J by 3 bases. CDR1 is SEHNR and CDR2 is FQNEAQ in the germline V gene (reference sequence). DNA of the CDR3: TGTGCCAGCAGCTTCGACAGGGGTACAGATACGCAGTATTTT. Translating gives CASSFDRGTDTQYF.

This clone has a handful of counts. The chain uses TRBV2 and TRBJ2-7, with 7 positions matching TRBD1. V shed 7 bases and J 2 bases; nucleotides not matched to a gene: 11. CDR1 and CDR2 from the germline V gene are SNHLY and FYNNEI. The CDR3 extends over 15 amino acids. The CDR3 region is CASIRDRDRAYEQYF. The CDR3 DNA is TGTGCCAGCATCCGAGACCGGGACAGAGCCTACGAGCAGTACTTC.

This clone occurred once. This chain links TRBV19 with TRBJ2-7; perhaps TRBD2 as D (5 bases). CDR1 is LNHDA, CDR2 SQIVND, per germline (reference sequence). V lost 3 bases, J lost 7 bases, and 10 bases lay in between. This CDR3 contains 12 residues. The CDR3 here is CASSMVPGEQYF. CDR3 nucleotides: TGTGCCAGTAGTATGGTTCCGGGGGAGCAGTACTTC.

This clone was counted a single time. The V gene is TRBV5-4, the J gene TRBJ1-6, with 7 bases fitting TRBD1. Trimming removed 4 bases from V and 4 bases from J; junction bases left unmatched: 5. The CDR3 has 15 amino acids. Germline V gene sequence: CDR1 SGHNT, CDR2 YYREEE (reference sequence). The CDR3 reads CASSPGQDYNSPLHF. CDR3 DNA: TGTGCCAGCAGCCCCGGACAGGATTATAATTCACCCCTCCACTTT.

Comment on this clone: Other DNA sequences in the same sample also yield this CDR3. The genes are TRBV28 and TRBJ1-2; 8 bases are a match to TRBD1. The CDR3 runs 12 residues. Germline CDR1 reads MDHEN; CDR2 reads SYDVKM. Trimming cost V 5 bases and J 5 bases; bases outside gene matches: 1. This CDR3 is CASSRQGYGYTF. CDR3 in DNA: TGTGCCAGCAGTCGACAGGGGTATGGCTACACCTTC.

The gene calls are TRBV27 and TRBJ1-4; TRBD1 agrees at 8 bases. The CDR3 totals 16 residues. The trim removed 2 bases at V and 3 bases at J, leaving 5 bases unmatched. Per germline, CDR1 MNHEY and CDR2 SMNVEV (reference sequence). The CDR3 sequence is CASSLIRGPANEKLFF. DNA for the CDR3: TGTGCCAGCAGTTTAATCAGGGGGCCTGCTAATGAAAAACTGTTTTTT.

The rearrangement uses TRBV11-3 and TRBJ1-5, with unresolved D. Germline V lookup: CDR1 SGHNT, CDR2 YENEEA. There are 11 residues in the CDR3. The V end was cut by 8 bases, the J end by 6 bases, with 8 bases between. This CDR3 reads CASSGGQPQHF. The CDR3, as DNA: TGTGCCAGCTCGGGAGGTCAGCCCCAGCATTTT.

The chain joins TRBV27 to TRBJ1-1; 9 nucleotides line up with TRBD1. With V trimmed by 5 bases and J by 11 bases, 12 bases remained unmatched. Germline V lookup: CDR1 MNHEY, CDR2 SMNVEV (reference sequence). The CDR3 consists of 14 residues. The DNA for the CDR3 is TGTGCCAGCAGTACCGTCCCGGGACAGGGTCGCGCTTTCTTT. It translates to CASSTVPGQGRAFF.

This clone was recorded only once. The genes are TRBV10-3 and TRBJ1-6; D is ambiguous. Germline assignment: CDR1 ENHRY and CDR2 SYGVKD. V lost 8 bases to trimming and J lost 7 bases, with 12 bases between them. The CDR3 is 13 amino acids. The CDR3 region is CAIHRERNSPLHF. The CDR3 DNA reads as TGTGCCATCCACCGGGAGAGAAATTCACCCCTCCACTTT.

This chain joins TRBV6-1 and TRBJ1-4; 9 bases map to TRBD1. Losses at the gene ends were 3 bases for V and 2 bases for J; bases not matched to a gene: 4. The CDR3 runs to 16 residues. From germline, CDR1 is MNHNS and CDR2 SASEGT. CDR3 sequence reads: CASSDLDRGTNEKLFF. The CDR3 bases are TGTGCCAGCAGTGACCTTGACAGGGGGACTAATGAAAAACTGTTTTTT.

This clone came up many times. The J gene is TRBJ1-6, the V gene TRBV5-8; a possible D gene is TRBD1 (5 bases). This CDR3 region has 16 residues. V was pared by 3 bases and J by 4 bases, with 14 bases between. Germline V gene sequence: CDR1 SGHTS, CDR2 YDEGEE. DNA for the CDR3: TGTGCCAGCAGCTGGGGAGCAGGGAGGTATAATTCACCCCTCCACTTT. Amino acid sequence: CASSWGAGRYNSPLHF. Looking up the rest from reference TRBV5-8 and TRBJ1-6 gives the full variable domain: EAGVTQSPTHLIKTRGQQATLRCSPISGHTSVYWYQQALGLGLQFLLWYDEGEERNRGNFPPRFSGRQFPNYSSELNVNALELEDSALYLCASSWGAGRYNSPLHFGNGTRLTVT.

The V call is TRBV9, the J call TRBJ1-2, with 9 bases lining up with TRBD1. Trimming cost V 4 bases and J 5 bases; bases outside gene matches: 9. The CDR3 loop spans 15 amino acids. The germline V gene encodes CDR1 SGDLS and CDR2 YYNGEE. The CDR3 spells CASSPSGTGIYGYTF. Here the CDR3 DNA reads TGTGCCAGCAGCCCTTCCGGGACAGGGATTTATGGCTACACCTTC.

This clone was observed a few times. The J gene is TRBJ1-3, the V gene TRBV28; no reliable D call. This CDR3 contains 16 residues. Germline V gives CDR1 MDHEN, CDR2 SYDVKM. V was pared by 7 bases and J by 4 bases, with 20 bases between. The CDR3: CASTLAPLVRGNTIYF. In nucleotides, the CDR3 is TGTGCCAGCACCCTAGCACCTTTAGTTCGCGGAAACACCATATATTTT.

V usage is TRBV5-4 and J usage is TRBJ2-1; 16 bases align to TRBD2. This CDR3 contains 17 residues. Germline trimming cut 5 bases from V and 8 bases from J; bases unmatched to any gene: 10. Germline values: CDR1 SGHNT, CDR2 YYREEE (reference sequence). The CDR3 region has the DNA TGTGCCAGCAGGCGACGGAATGGGACTAGCGGGAGGGATGAGCAGTTCTTC. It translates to CASRRRNGTSGRDEQFF.

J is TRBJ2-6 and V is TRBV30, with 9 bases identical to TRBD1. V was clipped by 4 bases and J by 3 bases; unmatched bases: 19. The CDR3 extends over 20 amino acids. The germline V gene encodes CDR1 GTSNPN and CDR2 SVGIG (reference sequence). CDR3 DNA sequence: TGTGCCTGGACCCAGCCCGGGACAGGGCTTATCGTGGTTGGGGCCAACGTCCTGACTTTC. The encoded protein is CAWTQPGTGLIVVGANVLTF.

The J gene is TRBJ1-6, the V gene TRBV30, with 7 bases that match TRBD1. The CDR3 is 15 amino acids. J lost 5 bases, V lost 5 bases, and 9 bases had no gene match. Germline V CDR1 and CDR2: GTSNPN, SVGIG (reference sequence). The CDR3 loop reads CAWEQGIIHNSPLHF. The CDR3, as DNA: TGTGCCTGGGAACAGGGGATAATCCATAATTCACCCCTCCACTTT.

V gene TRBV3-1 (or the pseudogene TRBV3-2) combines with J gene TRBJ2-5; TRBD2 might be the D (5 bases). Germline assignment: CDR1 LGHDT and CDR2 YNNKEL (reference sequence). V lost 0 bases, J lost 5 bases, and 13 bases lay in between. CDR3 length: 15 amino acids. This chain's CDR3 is CASSQDRLAGETQYF. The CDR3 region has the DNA TGTGCCAGCAGCCAAGATCGCCTAGCCGGGGAGACCCAGTACTTC.

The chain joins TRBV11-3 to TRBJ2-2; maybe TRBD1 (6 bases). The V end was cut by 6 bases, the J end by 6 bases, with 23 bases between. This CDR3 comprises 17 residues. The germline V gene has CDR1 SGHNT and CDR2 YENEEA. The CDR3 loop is CASRLPGDTTPSGELFF. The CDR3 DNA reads TGTGCCAGCAGGCTCCCAGGGGACACAACCCCCTCCGGGGAGCTGTTTTTT.

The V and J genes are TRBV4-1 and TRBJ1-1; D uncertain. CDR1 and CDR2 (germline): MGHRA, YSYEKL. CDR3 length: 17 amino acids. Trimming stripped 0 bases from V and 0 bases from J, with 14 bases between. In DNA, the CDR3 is TGCGCCAGCAGCCAAGATATAGAACAGTGGGTGAACACTGAAGCTTTCTTT. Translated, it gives CASSQDIEQWVNTEAFF.

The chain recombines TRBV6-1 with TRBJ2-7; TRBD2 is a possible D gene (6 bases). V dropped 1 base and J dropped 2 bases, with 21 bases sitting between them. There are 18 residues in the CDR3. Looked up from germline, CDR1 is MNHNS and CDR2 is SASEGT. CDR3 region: CASSEEGAGSPRAYEQYF. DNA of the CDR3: TGTGCCAGCAGTGAAGAAGGGGCGGGATCCCCCCGCGCCTACGAGCAGTACTTC.

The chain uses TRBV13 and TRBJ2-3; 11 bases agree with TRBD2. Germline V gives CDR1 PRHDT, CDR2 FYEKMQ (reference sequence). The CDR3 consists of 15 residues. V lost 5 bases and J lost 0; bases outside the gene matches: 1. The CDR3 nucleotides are TGTGCCAGCAGCCCTAGCGGGAGGAGCACAGATACGCAGTATTTT. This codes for CASSPSGRSTDTQYF.